A selection of T cell receptor beta chains follows, all from one sample in a study of T cell responses to AZD1222 COVID-19 vaccine. Profiling relied on immunoSEQ multiplex PCR, and the TCRdb table lists in-frame clones only, not all of them. The sample lists some 170,000 clones, more than 90% occurring once. Sequencing used peripheral blood, obtained on day 0 of AZD1222 vaccination. The receptors were gathered from an adult in good health. Both conserved end residues are part of each CDR3. Each record gives: D gene, V gene, CDR3 protein. A D gene is named only where the DNA matches it firmly.

>NA|TRBV23-1
CASSHPGGAYGYTF
>NA|TRBV29-1
CSVRGRGPTGEKLFF
>NA|TRBV5-6
CASSPVYGTSTDTQYF
>NA|TRBV7-2
CASSGGNEQFF
>NA|TRBV18
CASSPRAAHDQPQHF
>NA|TRBV30
CAWSVLETQYF
>TRBD2|TRBV12-5
CASGFSGTSEKQYF
>NA|TRBV11-2
CASSLDHHGYTF
>NA|TRBV19
CASRDGTRGPQHF
>NA|TRBV6-6
CASSTRRRGGYEQYF
>TRBD2|TRBV6-5
CASSYSSGASYEQYF
>NA|TRBV7-9
CASSHLLTNEQFF
>TRBD1|TRBV6-5
CASSSRDSSYNEQFF
>TRBD1|TRBV5-1
CASSSGTGVRGNTIYF
>TRBD1|TRBV29-1
CSVEGQGMGGYTF
>TRBD1|TRBV5-6
CASSLEGQGLQVGYTF
>TRBD1|TRBV27
CASSPRQGSDTQYF
>TRBD2|TRBV11-3
CASSPFAGGVDTQYF
>TRBD2|TRBV7-8
CASSPFVDQTSGSYEQFF
>NA|TRBV13
CASSLGSGANVLTF
>NA|TRBV30
CAWSRQLNTEAFF
>NA|TRBV3-1/TRBV3-2
CASSRQWNEQFF